This T cell receptor beta chain was found in a study of shared clonotypes between healthy human individuals. CDR3 size: 22 residues. Using immunoSEQ multiplex PCR, the repertoire was profiled, and TCRdb retains in-frame clones only, with some absent. This table has nearly 750,000 clones, 72% appearing once. V and J are TRBV21-1 and TRBJ1-1; the table calls TRBD1, which could not be checked here. TRBV21-1 is given as a pseudogene. The clonotype comes from a woman aged 25 to 39 in good health. Sequencing was carried out using memory CD4+ T cells sorted from blood. Subset described: CD45RA-negative fraction. This CDR3 reads CASIKGAPGQGRITAMNTEAFF. In DNA, the CDR3 is TGTGCCAGCATCAAAGGGGCCCCGGGACAGGGGCGAATAACCGCGATGAACACTGAAGCTTTCTTT.